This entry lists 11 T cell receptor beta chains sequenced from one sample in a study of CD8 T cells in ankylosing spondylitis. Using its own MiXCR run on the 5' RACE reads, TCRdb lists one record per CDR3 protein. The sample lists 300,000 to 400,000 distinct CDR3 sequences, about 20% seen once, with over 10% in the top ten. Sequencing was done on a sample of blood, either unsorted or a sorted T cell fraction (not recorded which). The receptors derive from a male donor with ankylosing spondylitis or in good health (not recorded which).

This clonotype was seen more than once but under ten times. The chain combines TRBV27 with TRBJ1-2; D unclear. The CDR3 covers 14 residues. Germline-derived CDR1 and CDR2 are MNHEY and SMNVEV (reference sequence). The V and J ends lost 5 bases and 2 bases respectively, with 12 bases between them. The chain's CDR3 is CASSQAGRNYGYTF. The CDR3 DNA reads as TGTGCCAGCAGTCAAGCGGGGAGGAACTATGGCTACACCTTC.

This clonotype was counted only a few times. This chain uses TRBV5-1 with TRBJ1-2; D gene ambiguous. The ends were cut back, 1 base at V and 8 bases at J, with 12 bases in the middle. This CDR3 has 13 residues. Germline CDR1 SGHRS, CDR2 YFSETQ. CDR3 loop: CASSLTPGSGYTF. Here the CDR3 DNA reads TGCGCCAGCAGCTTGACGCCGGGGAGCGGCTACACCTTC. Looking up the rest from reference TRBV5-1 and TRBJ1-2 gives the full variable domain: KAGVTQTPRYLIKTRGQQVTLSCSPISGHRSVSWYQQTPGQGLQFLFEYFSETQRNKGNFPGRFSGRQFSNSRSEMNVSTLELGDSALYLCASSLTPGSGYTFGSGTRLTVV.

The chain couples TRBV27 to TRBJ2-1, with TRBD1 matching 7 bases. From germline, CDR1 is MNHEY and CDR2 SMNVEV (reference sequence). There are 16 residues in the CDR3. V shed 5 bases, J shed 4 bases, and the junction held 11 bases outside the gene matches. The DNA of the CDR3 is TGTGCCAGCAGTCCCAGGACAGGATGGGGTTACAATGAGCAGTTCTTC. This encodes CASSPRTGWGYNEQFF.

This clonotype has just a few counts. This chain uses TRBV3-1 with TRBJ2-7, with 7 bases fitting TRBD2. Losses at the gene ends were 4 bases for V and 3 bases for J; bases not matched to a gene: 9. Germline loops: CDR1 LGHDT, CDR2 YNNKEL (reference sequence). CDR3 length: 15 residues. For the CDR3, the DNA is TGTGCCAGCAGCCCCACTGGGGGGGTATACTACGAGCAGTACTTC. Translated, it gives CASSPTGGVYYEQYF.

CDR3 DNA sequence: TGTGCCAGCAGCTTAGCGACAGGGACAGCTCCCGAGCAGTACTTC. Protein sequence: CASSLATGTAPEQYF. The chain carries TRBV7-2 and TRBJ2-7; 7 bases line up with TRBD1. This CDR3 has 15 residues. After removal of 0 bases from V and 6 bases from J, the junction contained 8 bases not matched to a gene. Germline V CDR1 and CDR2: SGHTA, FQGNSA.

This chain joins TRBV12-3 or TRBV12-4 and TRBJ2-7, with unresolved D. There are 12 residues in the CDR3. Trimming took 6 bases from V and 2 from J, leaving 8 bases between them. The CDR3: CASRPLPYEQYF. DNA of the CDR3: TGTGCCAGCAGACCACTACCCTACGAGCAGTACTTC.

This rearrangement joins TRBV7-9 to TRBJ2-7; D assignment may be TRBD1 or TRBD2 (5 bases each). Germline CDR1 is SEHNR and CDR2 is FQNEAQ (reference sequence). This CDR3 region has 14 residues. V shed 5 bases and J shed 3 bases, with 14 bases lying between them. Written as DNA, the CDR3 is TGTGCCAGCAGCGGCCGGGACGAGGACTACGAGCAGTACTTC. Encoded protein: CASSGRDEDYEQYF.

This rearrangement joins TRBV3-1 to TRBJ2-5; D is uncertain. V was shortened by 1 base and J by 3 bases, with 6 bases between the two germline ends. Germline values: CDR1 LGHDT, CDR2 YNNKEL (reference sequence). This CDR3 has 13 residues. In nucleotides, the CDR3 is TGTGCCAGCAGCCAAGGCTGGAAAGAGACCCAGTACTTC. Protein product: CASSQGWKETQYF.

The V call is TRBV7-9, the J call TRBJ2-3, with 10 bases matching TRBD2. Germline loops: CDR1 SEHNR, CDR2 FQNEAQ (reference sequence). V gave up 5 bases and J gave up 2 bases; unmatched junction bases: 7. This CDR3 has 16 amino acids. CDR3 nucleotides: TGTGCCAGCAGCCTACTAGCGGGGAGCTCCACAGATACGCAGTATTTT. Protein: CASSLLAGSSTDTQYF.

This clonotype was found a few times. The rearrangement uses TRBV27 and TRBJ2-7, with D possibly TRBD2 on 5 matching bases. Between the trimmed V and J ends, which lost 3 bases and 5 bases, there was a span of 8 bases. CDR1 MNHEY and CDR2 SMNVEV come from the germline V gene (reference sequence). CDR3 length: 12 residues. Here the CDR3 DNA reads TGTGCCAGCAGTTTGCCGGGGAACGAGCAGTACTTC. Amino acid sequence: CASSLPGNEQYF.

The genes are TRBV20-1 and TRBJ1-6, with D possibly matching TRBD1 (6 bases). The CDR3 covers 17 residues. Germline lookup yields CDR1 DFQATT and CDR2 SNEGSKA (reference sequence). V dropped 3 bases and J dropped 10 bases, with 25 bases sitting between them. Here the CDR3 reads CSASRTARGSGVSPLHF. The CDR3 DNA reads TGCAGTGCTAGCCGGACAGCTAGGGGATCTGGTGTCTCACCCCTCCACTTT.